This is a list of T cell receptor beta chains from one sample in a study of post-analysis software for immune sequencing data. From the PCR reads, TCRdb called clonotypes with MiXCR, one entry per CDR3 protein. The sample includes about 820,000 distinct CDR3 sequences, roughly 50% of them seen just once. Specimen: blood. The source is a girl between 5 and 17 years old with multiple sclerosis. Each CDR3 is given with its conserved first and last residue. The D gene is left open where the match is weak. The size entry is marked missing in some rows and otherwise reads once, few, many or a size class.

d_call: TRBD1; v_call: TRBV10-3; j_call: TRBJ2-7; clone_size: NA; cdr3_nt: TGTGCCATCAGTGAGTCGAGGACAGGGACCTACGAGCAGTACTTC; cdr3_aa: CAISESRTGTYEQYF
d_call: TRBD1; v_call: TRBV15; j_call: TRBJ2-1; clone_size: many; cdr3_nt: TGTGCCACCAGCAGAGAACCGGGACAGGGGGCGGATGAGCAGTTCTTC; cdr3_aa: CATSREPGQGADEQFF
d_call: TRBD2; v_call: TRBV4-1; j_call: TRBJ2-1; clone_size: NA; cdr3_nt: TGCGCCAGTACCAGACTAGCGGGGCCTTTTGAGCAGTTCTTC; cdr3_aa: CASTRLAGPFEQFF
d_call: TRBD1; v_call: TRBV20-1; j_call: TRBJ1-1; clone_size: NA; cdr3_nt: TGCAGTGCTAGAGCGGGACAGCCGAACACTGAAGCTTTCTTT; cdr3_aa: CSARAGQPNTEAFF
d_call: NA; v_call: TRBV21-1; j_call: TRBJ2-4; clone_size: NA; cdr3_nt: NA; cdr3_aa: CASNEVGTGTYEQYF
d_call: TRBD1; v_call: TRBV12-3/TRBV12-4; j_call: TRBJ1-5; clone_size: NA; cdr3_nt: TGTACCAGCAGTTCGGGACAGGGTGGCAATCAGCCCCAGCATTTT; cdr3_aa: CTSSSGQGGNQPQHF
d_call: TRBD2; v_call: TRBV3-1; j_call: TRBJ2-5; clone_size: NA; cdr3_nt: TGTGCCAGCAGCCAAGCGACTAGCGGGGAAGAGACCCAGTACTTC; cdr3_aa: CASSQATSGEETQYF
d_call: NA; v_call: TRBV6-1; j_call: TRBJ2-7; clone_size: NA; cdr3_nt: TGTGCCAGCAGTGCCACTAGCTCCTACGAGCAGTACTTC; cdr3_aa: CASSATSSYEQYF
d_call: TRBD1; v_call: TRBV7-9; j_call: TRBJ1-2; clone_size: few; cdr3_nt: TGTGCCAGCAGCTTACAATCGGGACAGGGGGACTATGGCTACACCTTC; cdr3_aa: CASSLQSGQGDYGYTF
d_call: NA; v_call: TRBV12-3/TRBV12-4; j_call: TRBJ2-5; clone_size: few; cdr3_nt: TGTGCCAGCAGTTACAGGGCAGGTCGAGAGACCCAGTACTTC; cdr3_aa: CASSYRAGRETQYF
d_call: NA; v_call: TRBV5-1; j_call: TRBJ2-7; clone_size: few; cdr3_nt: TGCGCCAGCAGCATCGGGACACGCGATACCTACGAGCAGTACTTC; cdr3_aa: CASSIGTRDTYEQYF
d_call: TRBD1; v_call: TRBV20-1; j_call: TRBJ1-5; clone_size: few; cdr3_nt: TGCAGTGCTAGAGAGCCCGGGACAGGGTACAATCAGCCCCAGCATTTT; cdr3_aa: CSAREPGTGYNQPQHF
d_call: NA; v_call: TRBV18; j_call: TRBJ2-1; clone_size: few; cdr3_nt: TGTGCCAGCTCACCACCGCACGGGAGCTCCTACAATGAGCAGTTCTTC; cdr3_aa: CASSPPHGSSYNEQFF
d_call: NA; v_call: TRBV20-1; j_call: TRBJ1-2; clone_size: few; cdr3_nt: TGCAGTGCTAGGCAAGTAGGTGGCTACACCTTC; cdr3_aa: CSARQVGGYTF
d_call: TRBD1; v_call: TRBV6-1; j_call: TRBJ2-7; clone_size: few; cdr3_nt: TGTGCCAGCAGGGGACAGGTGAACTACGAGCAGTACTTC; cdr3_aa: CASRGQVNYEQYF
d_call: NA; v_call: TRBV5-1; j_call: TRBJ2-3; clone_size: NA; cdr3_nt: TGCGCCAGCAGCTTGGAAGAGAACGCAGATACACAGTATTTT; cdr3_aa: CASSLEENADTQYF
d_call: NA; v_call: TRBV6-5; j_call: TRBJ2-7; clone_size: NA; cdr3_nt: TGTGCCAGCAGTTTTGGCTACGCCTACGAGCAGTACTTC; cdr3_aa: CASSFGYAYEQYF
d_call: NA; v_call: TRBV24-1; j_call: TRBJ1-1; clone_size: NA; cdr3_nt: TGTGCCACCAGTCACGGGGGGGGGCATTCCTCCAAAACTGAAGCTTTCTTT; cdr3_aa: CATSHGGGHSSKTEAFF
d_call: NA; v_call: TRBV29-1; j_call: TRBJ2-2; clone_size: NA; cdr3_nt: TGCAGCGTTGGTAGGGTGGCCACCGGGGAGCTGTTTTTT; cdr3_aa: CSVGRVATGELFF
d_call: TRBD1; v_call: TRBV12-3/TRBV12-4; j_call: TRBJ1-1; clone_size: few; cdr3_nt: TGTGCCAGCAGTCGGTCGGACAGGGGTCACGCTTTCTTT; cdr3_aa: CASSRSDRGHAFF
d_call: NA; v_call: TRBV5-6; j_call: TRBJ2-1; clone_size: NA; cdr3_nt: TGTGCCAGAGAGGCCAATGAGCAGTTCTTC; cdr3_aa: CAREANEQFF
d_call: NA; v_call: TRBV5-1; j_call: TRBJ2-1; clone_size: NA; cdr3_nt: TGCGCCAGCAGCTTGGACATTCACGGAAGCTCCTACAATGAGCAGTTCTTC; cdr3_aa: CASSLDIHGSSYNEQFF
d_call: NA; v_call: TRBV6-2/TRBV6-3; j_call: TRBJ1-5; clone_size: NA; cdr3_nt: TGTGCCAGCAGTTACTCGAGGCATTTTGGGAATCAGCCCCAGCATTTT; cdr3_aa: CASSYSRHFGNQPQHF